This TCR beta chain was profiled in a study of cytomegalovirus exposure and HLA in healthy donors. The CDR3 consists of 14 residues. V shed 3 bases and J shed 4 bases, with 13 bases lying between them. The germline CDR1 and CDR2 sequences are SGDLS and YYNGEE. Researchers ran the PCR with 60 Vbeta and 13 Jbeta primers. Assay: immunoSEQ multiplex PCR; the TCRdb copy retains only in-frame clones and omits some. The sample contains 100,000 to 150,000 clones, 70% to 85% of which appear only once. Points on this clone: Its antigen is not identified.

Study results and limitations: An analysis done earlier found most TCR beta V segments productive about 87% or about 30% of the time. A later analysis associated some 18,000 TCR beta sequences with HLA alleles at a 0.05 false discovery rate. A later analysis reportedly identified an Asian-associated ancestry cluster as carrying fewer N-insertions than the approximately 730-donor mean.

The sequenced material came from PBMCs. The receptor comes from a woman between 45 and 60 years old in good health and CMV-seronegative. The J gene is TRBJ1-2, the V gene TRBV9; D may be TRBD1 (6 bases). CDR3: CASSAPGVTYGYTF. The CDR3 nucleotides read TGTGCCAGCAGCGCTCCAGGGGTCACCTATGGCTACACCTTC.